The next 19 T cell receptor beta chains were all read from a single sample in a study of blood T cells in healthy people across ages. It was with a sample-barcoded 5' primer and a J-beta primer mix that a second PCR of about 7 to 12 cycles was run. MiXCR, applied by TCRdb to the 5' RACE reads, yields one record per CDR3 protein. This sample carries roughly 560,000 distinct CDR3 sequences, less than 25% of them seen once, and the ten largest clones take 8.5% to 9.5%. This sample also appeared in a second study, on T cells of mothers and their children.

The sample was blood. The receptor set was obtained from a boy between 10 and 17 years old in good health.

The rearrangement links TRBV12-3 or TRBV12-4 to TRBJ2-1, with D perhaps TRBD2 (5 bases). The CDR3 totals 12 residues. Trimming stripped 8 bases from V and 5 bases from J, with 10 bases between. The CDR3 region is CASETGDNEQFF. CDR3 sequence (DNA): TGTGCCAGCGAAACCGGGGACAATGAGCAGTTCTTC.

This clonotype was found a few times. The chain recombines TRBV15 with TRBJ1-1; 9 nucleotides match TRBD1. Losses at the gene ends were 1 base for V and 6 bases for J; bases not matched to a gene: 6. CDR1 and CDR2 from the germline V gene are LNHNV and YYDKDF (reference sequence). The CDR3 is 15 residues long. The CDR3 DNA sequence: TGTGCCACCAGCAGAGCTGGGACAGGGTTCGCTGAAGCTTTCTTT. Its protein product is CATSRAGTGFAEAFF.

The chain joins TRBV20-1 to TRBJ2-7, with TRBD1 matching over 8 bases. V was clipped by 6 bases and J by 2 bases; unmatched bases: 6. Germline CDR1 reads DFQATT; CDR2 reads SNEGSKA (reference sequence). This CDR3 contains 13 residues. The CDR3 reads CSALNRGTYEQYF. In DNA, the CDR3 is TGCAGTGCCCTTAACAGGGGGACCTACGAGCAGTACTTC.

The chain carries TRBV9 and TRBJ2-7, with 12 positions matching TRBD2. This CDR3 comprises 15 residues. With V trimmed by 4 bases and J by 6 bases, 8 bases remained unmatched. CDR1 and CDR2 (germline): SGDLS, YYNGEE. CDR3 protein: CASSLRLAGDGEQYF. CDR3 nucleotides: TGTGCCAGCAGCCTCCGACTAGCGGGAGACGGCGAGCAGTACTTC.

This clonotype was recorded a few times. The chain combines TRBV7-8 with TRBJ2-7; tentative D call: TRBD1 (6 bases). Trimming pared 7 bases from V and 2 bases from J, leaving 18 bases between. The CDR3 is 15 residues long. Germline V gene lookup returns CDR1 SGHVS and CDR2 FQNEAQ. CDR3 DNA sequence: TGTGCCAGCACCCCAAACAGGGACACTACCTACGAGCAGTACTTC. The encoded protein is CASTPNRDTTYEQYF.

CDR3 residues: CASSINRETYNEQFF. The CDR3 coding sequence is TGCGCCAGCAGCATCAACAGGGAAACCTACAATGAGCAGTTCTTC. V is TRBV4-3 and J is TRBJ2-1; possible D gene TRBD1, 6 bases. The germline V and J ends were trimmed by 5 bases and 2 bases, with 13 bases remaining between them. The CDR3 consists of 15 residues. The germline V gene has CDR1 LGHNA and CDR2 YSLEER.

The count of this clonotype is one. This chain links TRBV7-6 with TRBJ2-3; 9 bases map to TRBD2. Losses at the gene ends were 2 bases for V and 2 bases for J; bases not matched to a gene: 8. Germline V gives CDR1 SGHVS, CDR2 FNYEAQ. The CDR3 length is 17 residues. The CDR3 region is CASSLFSGGHNTDTQYF. The CDR3 region has the DNA TGTGCCAGCAGCTTATTTAGCGGGGGTCACAACACAGATACGCAGTATTTT. Full variable domain (missing parts from reference TRBV7-6 and TRBJ2-3): GAGVSQSPRYKVTKRGQDVALRCDPISGHVSLYWYRQALGQGPEFLTYFNYEAQQDKSGLPNDRFSAERPEGSISTLTIQRTEQRDSAMYRCASSLFSGGHNTDTQYFGPGTRLTVL.

The chain recombines TRBV20-1 with TRBJ2-4; D possibly corresponds to TRBD2 (5 bases). Germline CDR1 DFQATT, CDR2 SNEGSKA (reference sequence). This CDR3 spans 15 amino acids. Trimming stripped 0 bases from V and 3 bases from J, with 12 bases between. The CDR3 loop is CSARDGVLGKNIQYF. In nucleotides, the CDR3 is TGCAGTGCTAGAGACGGGGTGTTAGGCAAAAACATTCAGTACTTC.

This clonotype was found once. This chain connects TRBV27 to TRBJ2-7; D gene unclear. Germline CDR1 is MNHEY and CDR2 is SMNVEV (reference sequence). CDR3 size: 13 residues. V lost 8 bases and J 5 bases, leaving 16 bases between the germline ends. The CDR3: CASAKLKGNEQYF. In DNA form, the CDR3 reads TGTGCCAGCGCTAAATTAAAAGGGAACGAGCAGTACTTC.

This chain joins TRBV7-3 and TRBJ2-1; a weak D match, TRBD1 (5 bases). The end of the DNA fits TRBJ2-7 better, so the J call may be wrong. CDR1 is SGHTA and CDR2 is FQGTGA in the germline V gene. The CDR3 runs 14 residues. Here the CDR3 reads CASSLTGVGYEQYF. CDR3 sequence (DNA): TGTGCCAGCAGCTTAACAGGGGTAGGTTACGAGCAGTACTTC.

The V and J genes are TRBV6-2 or TRBV6-3 and TRBJ2-1; no definite D call. V shed 0 bases and J shed 8 bases, with 17 bases lying between them. The CDR3 contains 16 residues. CDR1 is MNHEY and CDR2 is SVGEGT in the germline V gene. CDR3 in DNA: TGTGCCAGCAGTTACTCGACTCTCTCCCAAGGGTATGAGCAGTTCTTC. Translation: CASSYSTLSQGYEQFF.

This clonotype was seen a handful of times. This chain joins TRBV6-5 and TRBJ2-7; D might be TRBD1 (6 bases). The germline gives CDR1 MNHEY, CDR2 SVGAGI. The CDR3 spans 14 residues. Trimming pared 3 bases from V and 7 bases from J, leaving 16 bases between. CDR3 nucleotide sequence: TGTGCCAGCAGTTATCCGGGACACTCCGGAGAGCAGTACTTC. It codes for CASSYPGHSGEQYF.

The chain recombines TRBV12-3 or TRBV12-4 with TRBJ1-1; D is unresolved. Trimming removed 6 bases from V and 5 bases from J, with 16 bases in between. The CDR3 is 14 amino acids. Here the CDR3 reads CASSYHRLGTEAFF. CDR3 sequence (DNA): TGTGCCAGCAGCTACCACCGGTTGGGGACTGAAGCTTTCTTT.

The J gene is TRBJ1-5, the V gene TRBV23-1; possible D gene TRBD1, 6 bases. TRBV23-1 is filed as an ORF, its function uncertain. Trimming took off 6 bases at V and 9 bases at J, with 15 bases between the two ends. The CDR3 covers 13 residues. CDR3 amino acids: CASRGAGERPQHF. The CDR3 DNA reads as TGCGCCAGCAGGGGGGCCGGGGAACGGCCCCAGCATTTT.

This clonotype came up a few times. The V gene is TRBV11-2, the J gene TRBJ2-5; D may be TRBD2 (7 bases). The V gene's germline CDR1 is SGHAT and CDR2 FQNNGV. This CDR3 has 16 residues. Trimming cost V 1 base and J 6 bases, with 18 bases left between them. The CDR3 sequence is CASSLGPGGPTQTQYF. For the CDR3, the DNA is TGTGCCAGCAGCTTAGGGCCGGGGGGCCCTACCCAGACCCAGTACTTC.

The chain couples TRBV19 to TRBJ1-1, with a tentative D call TRBD1 (5 bases). Per germline, CDR1 LNHDA and CDR2 SQIVND (reference sequence). Trimming removed 10 bases at V and 0 bases at J, with 12 bases between. This CDR3 is 13 amino acids long. Written as DNA, the CDR3 is TGTGCCAATACAACAGGAGTGAACACTGAAGCTTTCTTT. It is translated as CANTTGVNTEAFF.

This clonotype was counted a few times. The chain links TRBV6-5 to TRBJ1-6; D is perhaps TRBD1 (5 bases). Looked up from germline, CDR1 is MNHEY and CDR2 is SVGAGI. This CDR3 comprises 15 residues. V lost 6 bases, J lost 3 bases, and 12 bases lay in between. This CDR3 is CASSPSGHYNSPLHF. The CDR3 DNA reads TGTGCCAGCAGCCCATCGGGGCACTATAATTCACCCCTCCACTTT.

On this clonotype: This CDR3 is missing its conserved last phenylalanine or tryptophan, likely due to a read error. The chain recombines TRBV9 with TRBJ1-1; tentative D call: TRBD1 (5 bases). The length of the CDR3 is 15 residues. Germline V lookup: CDR1 SGDLS, CDR2 YYNGEE. V was pared by 4 bases and J by 4 bases, with 17 bases between. CDR3 nucleotide sequence: TGTGCCAGCAGCTGGGGAGGGGAGCCAACCACTGAAGCTTTCCTT. Protein sequence: CASSWGGEPTTEAFL.

The CDR3 protein is CARRDRDQPQHF. CDR3 nucleotides: TGTGCCCGACGGGACCGAGATCAGCCCCAGCATTTT. The V call is TRBV2, the J call TRBJ1-5, with D possibly matching TRBD1 (5 bases). This CDR3 contains 12 residues. The ends were cut back, 11 bases at V and 5 bases at J, with 13 bases in the middle. Germline V CDR1 and CDR2: SNHLY, FYNNEI.